A single T cell receptor (beta chain) is shown here with its context. Antigen specificity is unknown. In the same sample, other DNA sequences code for this CDR3. Generated by immunoSEQ multiplex PCR, the TCRdb table keeps only in-frame clones and is missing some. This table has over 100,000 clones, around 87% appearing once. This entry belongs to a study of T cell responses to AZD1222 COVID-19 vaccine. Study-wide results and limits: Increased Spike-specific TCR breadth and depth were observed after two AZD1222 doses. Samples come after the peak T cell response, not at day 14. The study reported that nearly half of spike-specific TCRs target unmutated variant regions. Donors were mostly white British, more females; clonal diversity possibly underestimated.

CDR1 is MDHEN, CDR2 SYDVKM, per germline. Trimming cost V 2 bases and J 10 bases, with 8 bases left between them. The CDR3 length is 11 residues. This specimen was peripheral blood, taken on day 0 of AZD1222 vaccination. The V call is TRBV28, the J call TRBJ1-1; D remains unclear. This TCR was sampled from an adult in good health. In nucleotides, the CDR3 is TGTGCCAGCAGTTTACAGACATCAGCTTTCTTT. Translating it yields CASSLQTSAFF.